These 8 T cell receptor beta chains originate from one sample sequenced in a study of T cell responses to AZD1222 COVID-19 vaccine. Sequencing was performed with immunoSEQ multiplex PCR; in TCRdb, only in-frame clones are kept and a portion is missing. The sample records over 110,000 clones, roughly nine tenths being singletons. Source: peripheral blood, taken on day 0 of AZD1222 vaccination. All receptors derive from an adult in good health.

The CDR3 DNA follows: TGCGCCAGCAGCTTGGTTCTAGATGGAAATGAGCAGTTCTTC. As protein: CASSLVLDGNEQFF. V usage is TRBV5-1 and J usage is TRBJ2-1; D gene unclear. The germline gives CDR1 SGHRS, CDR2 YFSETQ. The germline V and J ends were trimmed by 0 bases and 7 bases, with 11 bases remaining between them. The CDR3 spans 14 residues.

This clone was observed once. The chain uses TRBV28 and TRBJ2-1; 11 bases match TRBD2. The J segment lost 4 bases and the V segment lost 2 bases, leaving 1 base of the junction unmatched. From germline, CDR1 is MDHEN and CDR2 SYDVKM. The CDR3 is made up of 15 amino acids. CDR3 DNA sequence: TGTGCCAGCAGTTTAACTAGCGGGGGATACAATGAGCAGTTCTTC. Its translation: CASSLTSGGYNEQFF.

This chain links TRBV6-4 with TRBJ2-3; 15 nucleotides match TRBD2. Trimming cost V 6 bases and J 4 bases; bases outside gene matches: 8. In germline, CDR1 is MRHNA, CDR2 SNTAGT. The CDR3 consists of 17 residues. CDR3: CASSRTSGRARPDTQYF. The CDR3 DNA follows: TGTGCCAGCAGCCGGACTAGCGGGAGGGCCCGACCAGATACGCAGTATTTT.

This clone has just one count. The chain recombines TRBV19 with TRBJ1-2; D ambiguous. The CDR3 loop spans 15 amino acids. Per the germline V gene, CDR1 is LNHDA and CDR2 is SQIVND (reference sequence). Trimming left V 3 bases short and J 6 bases short, with 17 bases between. CDR3 sequence (DNA): TGTGCCAGTAGTATGAGCCCCCGGGCCATGGATGGCTACACCTTC. Amino acids: CASSMSPRAMDGYTF.

The chain joins TRBV7-8 to TRBJ1-1, with D maybe TRBD1 (5 bases). Germline loops: CDR1 SGHVS, CDR2 FQNEAQ. Trimming removed 2 bases from V and 1 base from J, with 17 bases in between. The CDR3 extends over 17 amino acids. In DNA, the CDR3 is TGTGCCAGCAGCTTACTCACCCGCAGGGCGACGAACACTGAAGCTTTCTTT. Encoded protein: CASSLLTRRATNTEAFF.

V usage is TRBV6-5 and J usage is TRBJ2-2, with 9 bases identical to TRBD1. V lost 7 bases to trimming and J lost 5 bases; unmatched junction nucleotides: 5. Germline V lookup: CDR1 MNHEY, CDR2 SVGAGI. The CDR3 covers 14 residues. DNA of the CDR3: TGTGCCAGCACTGGGACAGGGTTGACCGGGGAGCTGTTTTTT. Its translation is CASTGTGLTGELFF.

The rearrangement links TRBV6-5 to TRBJ1-3; possible D gene TRBD1, 5 bases. The V gene's germline CDR1 is MNHEY and CDR2 SVGAGI. This CDR3 region has 15 residues. Trimming shortened V by 6 bases and J by 0 bases, and 12 bases separated the two germline ends. The CDR3 sequence: CASSLEGYSGNTIYF. The CDR3 coding sequence is TGTGCCAGCAGCCTCGAGGGGTACTCTGGAAACACCATATATTTT.

This rearrangement joins TRBV2 to TRBJ2-5, with 12 positions matching TRBD2. The CDR3 has 17 residues. Germline CDR1 SNHLY, CDR2 FYNNEI. With 6 bases clipped from V and 5 bases from J, the junction kept 13 bases outside the gene matches. The chain's CDR3 is CASRANFRLAGDETQYF. CDR3 in DNA: TGTGCCAGCAGGGCCAACTTCAGACTAGCGGGAGACGAGACCCAGTACTTC.